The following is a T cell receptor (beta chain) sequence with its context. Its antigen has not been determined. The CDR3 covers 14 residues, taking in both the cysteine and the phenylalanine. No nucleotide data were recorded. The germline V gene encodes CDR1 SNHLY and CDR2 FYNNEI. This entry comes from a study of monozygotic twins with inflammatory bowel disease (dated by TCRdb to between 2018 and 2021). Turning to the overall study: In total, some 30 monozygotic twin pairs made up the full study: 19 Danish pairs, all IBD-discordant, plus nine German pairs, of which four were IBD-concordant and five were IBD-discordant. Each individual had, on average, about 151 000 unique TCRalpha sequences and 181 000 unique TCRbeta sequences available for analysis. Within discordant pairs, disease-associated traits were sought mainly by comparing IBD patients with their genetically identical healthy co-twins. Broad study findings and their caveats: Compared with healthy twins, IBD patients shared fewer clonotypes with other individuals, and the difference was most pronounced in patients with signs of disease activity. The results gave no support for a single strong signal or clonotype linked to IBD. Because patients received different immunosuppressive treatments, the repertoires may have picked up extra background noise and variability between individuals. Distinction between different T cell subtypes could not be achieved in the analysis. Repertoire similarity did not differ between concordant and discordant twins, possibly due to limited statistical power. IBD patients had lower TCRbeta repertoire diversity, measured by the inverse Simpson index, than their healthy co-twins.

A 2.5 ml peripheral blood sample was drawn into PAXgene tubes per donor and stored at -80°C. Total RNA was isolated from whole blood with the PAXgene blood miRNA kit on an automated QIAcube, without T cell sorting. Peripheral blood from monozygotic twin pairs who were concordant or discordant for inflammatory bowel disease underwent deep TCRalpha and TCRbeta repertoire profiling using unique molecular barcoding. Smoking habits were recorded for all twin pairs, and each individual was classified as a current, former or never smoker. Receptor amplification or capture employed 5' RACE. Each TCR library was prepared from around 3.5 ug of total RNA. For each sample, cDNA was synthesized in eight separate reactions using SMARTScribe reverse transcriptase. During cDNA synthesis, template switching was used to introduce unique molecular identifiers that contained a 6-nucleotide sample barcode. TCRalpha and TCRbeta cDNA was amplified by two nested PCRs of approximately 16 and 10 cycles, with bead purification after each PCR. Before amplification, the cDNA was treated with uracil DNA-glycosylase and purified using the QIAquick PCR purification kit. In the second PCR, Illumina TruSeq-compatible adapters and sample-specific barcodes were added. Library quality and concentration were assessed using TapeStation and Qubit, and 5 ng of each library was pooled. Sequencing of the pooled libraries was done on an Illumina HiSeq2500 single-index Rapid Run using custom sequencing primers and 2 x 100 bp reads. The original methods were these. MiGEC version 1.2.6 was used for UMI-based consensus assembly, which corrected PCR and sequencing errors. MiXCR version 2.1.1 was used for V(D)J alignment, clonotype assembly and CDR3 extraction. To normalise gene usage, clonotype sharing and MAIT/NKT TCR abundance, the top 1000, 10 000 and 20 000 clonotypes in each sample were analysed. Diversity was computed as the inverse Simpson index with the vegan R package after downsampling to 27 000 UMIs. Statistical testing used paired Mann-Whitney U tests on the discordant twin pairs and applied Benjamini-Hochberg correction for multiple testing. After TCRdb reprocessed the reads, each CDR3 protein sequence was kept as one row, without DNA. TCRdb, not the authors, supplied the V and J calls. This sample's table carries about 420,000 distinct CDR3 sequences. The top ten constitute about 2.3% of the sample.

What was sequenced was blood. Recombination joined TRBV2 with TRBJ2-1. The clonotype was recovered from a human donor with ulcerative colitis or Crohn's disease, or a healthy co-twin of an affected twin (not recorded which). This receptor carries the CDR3 CASSRLATYNEQFF.